This T cell receptor (beta chain) was documented in a study of early T cells in non-severe SARS-CoV-2 infection (TCRdb year 2021). In the study overall: Because TCR sequencing was done on bulk RNA from unsorted whole blood, the alpha and beta chains could not be paired. The full study reports these points: Matching against VDJdb was skewed toward anti-spike CD8 responses, likely underestimated virus-specific expansions, and missed private and CD4 specificities.

The germline V gene encodes CDR1 MNHEY and CDR2 SVGAGI. The CDR3 contains 13 residues, cysteine and phenylalanine counted. Only the CDR3 DNA is retained, 39 bases long and in frame from the first base. V sheds 0 bases and J sheds 3 bases, leaving 5 bases between their ends. Libraries were made using 5' RACE. The sequencer was a NextSeq 500. In the TCR library protocol, unique molecular identifiers were attached to individual cDNA molecules to correct for PCR bias and sequencing error. Sequencing covered both TCR alpha and beta chains, and within each sample the abundances of alpha and beta sequences were tightly co-correlated. The study's processing was this. V gene, J gene and CDR3 annotation of TCR sequences was performed with Decombinator V4. Expanded TCRs were defined as changing significantly between any two time points under a Poisson model with p below 0.0001. TCR abundances were normalised to the total number of TCRs sequenced per sample and expressed as counts per million. MAIT TCRs were defined by TRAV1-2 paired with TRAJ12, TRAJ20 or TRAJ33, and iNKT TCRs by TRAV10 paired with TRAJ18. VDJdb, accessed 1 November 2021, was searched for CMV, EBV and SARS-CoV-2 annotated TCRs, excluding TCRs annotated for multiple antigens. The public sequencing data were trimmed at Q25 with fastp and processed into clonotypes with MiXCR by TCRdb, which kept only in-frame beta chains. Rows with one shared CDR3 protein collapse into an entry with the most common genes and DNA. Here the V and J calls rest on TCRdb's processing, not on the authors' analysis. The sample table holds 95,000 to 150,000 distinct CDR3 sequences, of which more than 13% were seen once. 21% of the sample is held by the ten biggest clonotypes.

About this clonotype itself: Its antigen is currently not known. Within one base of it there is no much larger clone, and no base qualities were kept.

A case-control design nested within a healthcare worker cohort in London, UK, was used, with weekly nasopharyngeal swab PCR tests and blood sampling performed. Healthcare workers were enrolled in the week of the UK lockdown, from 23 to 31 March 2020, and were followed every week for up to roughly 16 weeks. This chain joins TRBV6-5 to TRBJ1-1, with the D gene uncertain. Sequenced material: whole blood. The clonotype originates from an adult who was a healthcare worker with PCR-confirmed SARS-CoV-2 infection or an uninfected control (not recorded which). The sequence in DNA is TGTGCCAGCAGTTACTCCTCCGACACTGAAGCTTTCTTT. This encodes CASSYSSDTEAFF.